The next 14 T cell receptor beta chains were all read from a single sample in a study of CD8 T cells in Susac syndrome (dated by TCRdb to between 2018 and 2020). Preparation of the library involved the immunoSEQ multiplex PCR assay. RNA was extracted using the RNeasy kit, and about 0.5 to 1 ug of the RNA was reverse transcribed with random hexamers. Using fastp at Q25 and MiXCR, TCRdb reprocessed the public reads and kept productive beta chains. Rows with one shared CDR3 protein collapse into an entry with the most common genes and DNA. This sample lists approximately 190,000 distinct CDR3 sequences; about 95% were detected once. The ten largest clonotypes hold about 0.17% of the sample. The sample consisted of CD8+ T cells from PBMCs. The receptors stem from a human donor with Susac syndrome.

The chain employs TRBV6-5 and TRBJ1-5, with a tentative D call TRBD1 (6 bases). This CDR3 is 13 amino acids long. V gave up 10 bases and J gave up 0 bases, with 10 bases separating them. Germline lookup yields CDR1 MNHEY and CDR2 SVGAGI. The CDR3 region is CATRDNSNQPQHF. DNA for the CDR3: TGTGCCACTCGGGACAATAGCAATCAGCCCCAGCATTTT.

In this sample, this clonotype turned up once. The CDR3 DNA is TGTGCCAGCAGTTTTGTCAATGAGCAGTTCTTC. This gives the protein CASSFVNEQFF. The V and J genes are TRBV27 and TRBJ2-1; no reliable D call. Trimming stripped 3 bases from V and 6 bases from J, with 3 bases between. Germline values: CDR1 MNHEY, CDR2 SMNVEV (reference sequence). This CDR3 region has 11 residues.

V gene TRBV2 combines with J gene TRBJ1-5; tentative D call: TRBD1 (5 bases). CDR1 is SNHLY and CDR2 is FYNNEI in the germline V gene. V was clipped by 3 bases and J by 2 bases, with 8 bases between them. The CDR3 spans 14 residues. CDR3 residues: CASSDRAGNQPQHF. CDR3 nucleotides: TGTGCCAGCAGTGACAGGGCTGGCAATCAGCCCCAGCATTTT.

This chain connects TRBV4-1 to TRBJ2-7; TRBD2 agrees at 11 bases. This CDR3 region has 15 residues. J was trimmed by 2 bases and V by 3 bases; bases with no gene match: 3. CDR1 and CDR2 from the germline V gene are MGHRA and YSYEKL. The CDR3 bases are TGCGCCAGCAGCCAGACTAGCGGGATGACCTACGAGCAGTACTTC. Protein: CASSQTSGMTYEQYF.

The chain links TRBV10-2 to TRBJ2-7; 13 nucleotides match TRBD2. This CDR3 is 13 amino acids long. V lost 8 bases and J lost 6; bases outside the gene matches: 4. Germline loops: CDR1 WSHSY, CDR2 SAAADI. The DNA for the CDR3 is TGCGCCAGCCGACTAGCGGGGGGACCCGAGCAGTACTTC. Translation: CASRLAGGPEQYF.

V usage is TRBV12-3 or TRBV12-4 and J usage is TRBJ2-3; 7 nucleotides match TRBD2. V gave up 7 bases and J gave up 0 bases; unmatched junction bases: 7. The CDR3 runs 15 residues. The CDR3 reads CASIRRGTSTDTQYF. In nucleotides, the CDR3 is TGTGCCAGCATCAGGCGGGGGACCAGCACAGATACGCAGTATTTT.

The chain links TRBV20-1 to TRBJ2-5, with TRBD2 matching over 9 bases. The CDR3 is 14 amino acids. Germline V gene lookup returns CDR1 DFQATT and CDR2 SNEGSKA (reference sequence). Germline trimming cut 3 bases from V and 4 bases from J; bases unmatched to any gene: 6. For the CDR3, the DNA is TGCAGTGCTAGGTTAGCGGGAGTCATAGAGACCCAGTACTTC. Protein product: CSARLAGVIETQYF.

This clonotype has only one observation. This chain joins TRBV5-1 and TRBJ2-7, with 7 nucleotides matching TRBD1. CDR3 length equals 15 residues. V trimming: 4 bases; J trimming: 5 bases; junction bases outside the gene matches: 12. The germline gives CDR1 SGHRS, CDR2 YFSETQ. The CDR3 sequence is CASSAGPGQNDEQYF. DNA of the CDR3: TGCGCCAGCAGCGCAGGCCCGGGACAGAATGACGAGCAGTACTTC.

The CDR3 sequence is CASSALDTGELFF. CDR3 bases: TGTGCCAGCAGTGCCCTAGACACCGGGGAGCTGTTTTTT. The chain combines TRBV2 with TRBJ2-2; D is uncertain. Trimming shortened V by 4 bases and J by 3 bases, and 6 bases separated the two germline ends. Germline values: CDR1 SNHLY, CDR2 FYNNEI. The CDR3 loop spans 13 amino acids.

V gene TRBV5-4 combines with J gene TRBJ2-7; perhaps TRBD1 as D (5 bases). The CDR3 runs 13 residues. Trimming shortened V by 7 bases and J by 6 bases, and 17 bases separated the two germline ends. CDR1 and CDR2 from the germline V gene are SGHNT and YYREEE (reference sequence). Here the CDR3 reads CASSPRDPFEQYF. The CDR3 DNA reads TGTGCCAGCTCCCCCAGGGATCCCTTCGAGCAGTACTTC.

CDR3 region: CASRDPDPYGYTF. For the CDR3, the DNA is TGTGCCAGCAGGGATCCAGACCCCTATGGCTACACCTTC. This chain uses TRBV13 with TRBJ1-2; no clear D. Germline V gives CDR1 PRHDT, CDR2 FYEKMQ (reference sequence). This CDR3 comprises 13 residues. Trimming removed 6 bases from V and 4 bases from J, with 12 bases in between. Combining the CDR3 with reference TRBV13 and TRBJ1-2 gives the whole variable domain AAGVIQSPRHLIKEKRETATLKCYPIPRHDTVYWYQQGPGQDPQFLISFYEKMQSDKGSIPDRFSAQQFSDYHSELNMSSLELGDSALYFCASRDPDPYGYTFGSGTRLTVV.

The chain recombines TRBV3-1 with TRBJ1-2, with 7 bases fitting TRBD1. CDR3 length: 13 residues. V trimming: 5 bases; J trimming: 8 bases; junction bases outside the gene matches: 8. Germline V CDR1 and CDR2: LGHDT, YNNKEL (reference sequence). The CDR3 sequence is CASSTSTGEGYTF. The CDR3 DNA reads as TGTGCCAGCAGCACCTCAACAGGGGAAGGCTACACCTTC.

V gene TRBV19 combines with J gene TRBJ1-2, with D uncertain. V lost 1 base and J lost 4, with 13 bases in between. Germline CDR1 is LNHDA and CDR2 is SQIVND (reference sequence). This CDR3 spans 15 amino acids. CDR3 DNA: TGTGCCAGTAGTATAGCAGGCAGCGTACTCTATGGCTACACCTTC. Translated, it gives CASSIAGSVLYGYTF. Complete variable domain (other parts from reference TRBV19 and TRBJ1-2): DGGITQSPKYLFRKEGQNVTLSCEQNLNHDAMYWYRQDPGQGLRLIYYSQIVNDFQKGDIAEGYSVSREKKESFPLTVTSAQKNPTAFYLCASSIAGSVLYGYTFGSGTRLTVV.

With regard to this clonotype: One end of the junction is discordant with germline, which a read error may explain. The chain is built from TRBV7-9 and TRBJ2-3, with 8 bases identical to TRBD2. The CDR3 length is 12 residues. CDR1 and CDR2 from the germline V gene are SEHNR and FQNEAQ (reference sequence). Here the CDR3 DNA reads TGTGCCAGCAGCTTATCAGCGGGAGTGGTGGATTTT. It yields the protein CASSLSAGVVDF.